This T cell receptor (beta chain) was profiled in a study of blood T cell repertoires in COVID-19. Overall study: The cDNA or gDNA used as material had been derived from T cells, B-cell-depleted T cells, or PBMCs.

The table came from immunoSEQ multiplex PCR; TCRdb's copy has only in-frame clones and leaves some out. Here the sample spans more than 150,000 clones, around four fifths being singletons. This CDR3 spans 13 amino acids. Germline CDR1 SQVTM, CDR2 ANQGSEA. Trimming cost V 6 bases and J 7 bases, with 19 bases left between them. What was sequenced was peripheral blood. The chain employs TRBV29-1 and TRBJ2-7; D is perhaps TRBD1 (5 bases). The clonotype comes from a woman aged 25 to 39 with acute or convalescent COVID-19. CDR3 in DNA: TGCAGCGTGACGAGCAGGGCTTCAGGGGAGCAGTACTTC. This encodes CSVTSRASGEQYF.